This record looks at one TCR beta chain sequence and its context. The antigen remains unidentified. Germline lookup yields CDR1 PRHDT and CDR2 FYEKMQ (reference sequence). This CDR3 comprises 16 residues. Trimming stripped 5 bases from V and 0 bases from J, with 14 bases between. The data originate from a study of shared clonotypes between healthy human individuals. Study summary: Three CD4 naive, three CD4 memory, two CD8 naive and one CD8 memory plate were used per donor.

Repertoires were generated with immunoSEQ multiplex PCR, while TCRdb's copy carries only in-frame clones and drops some. The data contain over 800,000 clones, about 91% of them seen just once; the ten biggest clones take up about 24%. Notes on the study in general: Depth was large, yet rarefaction showed that sorted-subset sequencing was incomplete. The authors expected sequencing depth to affect clonotype sharing among donors.

CD8 cells regarded as naive lacked CD45RO, were positively chosen for CCR7, and omitted terminally differentiated effector memory CD45RA+ cells. The study drew all its donors from Caucasian adults living in Nashville, Tennessee. This clonotype was sampled from a man in his thirties or forties in good health. This sequence joins TRBV13 and TRBJ2-1; D not certain. The sequenced material came from naive CD8+ T cells sorted from blood. The CDR3 region is CASSVVQHNSYNEQFF. The CDR3 DNA follows: TGTGCCAGCAGCGTGGTCCAACACAACTCCTACAATGAGCAGTTCTTC.